One and the same sample provided the 4 T cell receptor beta chains below, sequenced in a study of T cell changes during pregnancy in multiple sclerosis (dated by TCRdb to the late 2010s). Library preparation employed the immunoSEQ multiplex PCR assay. TCRdb's version of the immuneACCESS table is confined to in-frame rearrangements and falls short of the full clone set. An unresolved V gene accounts for under half of the shortfall where checked; the remainder is of unknown origin. The sample includes 70,000 to 95,000 clones, with roughly 90% observed a single time. The ten most abundant clones make up about 1.9% of the sample. Sequenced here: peripheral blood, sampled before pregnancy. These TCRs come from a female donor with multiple sclerosis, enrolled in a pregnancy study.

This chain joins TRBV2 and TRBJ2-1; 10 positions agree with TRBD2. Germline CDR1 reads SNHLY; CDR2 reads FYNNEI. The length of the CDR3 is 14 residues. Losses at the gene ends were 3 bases for V and 6 bases for J; bases not matched to a gene: 2. CDR3 in DNA: TGTGCCAGCAGTGACGGGACTAGCGTCAATGAGCAGTTCTTC. It encodes CASSDGTSVNEQFF.

The chain recombines TRBV6-5 with TRBJ2-5; TRBD1 agrees at 7 bases. The junction had 3 bases not matched to a gene; V was cut back by 4 bases and J by 1 base. This CDR3 comprises 14 residues. Germline V gene data show CDR1 as MNHEY and CDR2 as SVGAGI. The CDR3 nucleotides are TGTGCCAGCAGTTCGGGACAGATCCAAGAGACCCAGTACTTC. Its protein is CASSSGQIQETQYF.

The rearrangement links TRBV6-5 to TRBJ2-1; perhaps TRBD1 as D (5 bases). This CDR3 spans 13 amino acids. V shed 5 bases and J shed 4 bases, with 9 bases lying between them. CDR1 MNHEY and CDR2 SVGAGI come from the germline V gene. The CDR3 reads CASSLREYNEQFF. The CDR3 nucleotides read TGTGCCAGCAGTCTCAGGGAATACAATGAGCAGTTCTTC.

V and J are TRBV6-5 and TRBJ1-2; D unclear. V was pared by 10 bases and J by 4 bases, with 16 bases between. Germline V lookup: CDR1 MNHEY, CDR2 SVGAGI. The CDR3 has 13 amino acids. The CDR3 nucleotides are TGTGCCACCCGAAGTTTAGTACTCTATGGCTACACCTTC. It yields the protein CATRSLVLYGYTF.